Below are 6 T cell receptor beta chains sequenced from a single sample in a study of CD8 T cells in Susac syndrome. Random hexamers primed reverse transcription of about 0.5 to 1 ug RNA. Via MiXCR, TCRdb re-called the immunoSEQ multiplex PCR reads, giving one row per CDR3 protein. The sample lists around 180,000 distinct CDR3 sequences; under 95% were seen once. The sample was CD4+ T cells from PBMCs. The origin of the receptors is a human donor with multiple sclerosis.

The chain uses TRBV3-1 and TRBJ1-3; D gene uncertain. Trimming shortened V by 5 bases and J by 2 bases, and 10 bases separated the two germline ends. CDR1 LGHDT and CDR2 YNNKEL come from the germline V gene (reference sequence). The CDR3 loop spans 14 amino acids. In DNA form, the CDR3 reads TGTGCCAGCAGCTTCGGACTTGCTGGAAACACCATATATTTT. Translated, it gives CASSFGLAGNTIYF.

The chain carries TRBV20-1 and TRBJ1-2; D gene uncertain. The CDR3 sequence is 12 residues long. Germline CDR1 and CDR2: DFQATT and SNEGSKA (reference sequence). Trimming stripped 3 bases from V and 8 bases from J, with 13 bases between. CDR3 nucleotides: TGCAGTGCTAGTGGGCCGGCGGACGGCTACACCTTC. This encodes CSASGPADGYTF.

CDR3 protein: CASSRSSANTGELFF. CDR3 coding DNA: TGTGCCAGCAGCCGGTCTAGCGCGAACACCGGGGAGCTGTTTTTT. This chain connects TRBV3-1 to TRBJ2-2; the D gene is possibly TRBD2 (6 bases). Germline V lookup: CDR1 LGHDT, CDR2 YNNKEL (reference sequence). V gave up 4 bases and J gave up 0 bases, with 9 bases separating them. The CDR3 spans 15 residues.

V is TRBV3-1 and J is TRBJ2-5; D gene unclear. The CDR3 contains 13 residues. CDR1 is LGHDT, CDR2 YNNKEL, per germline (reference sequence). Trimming pared 4 bases from V and 4 bases from J, leaving 10 bases between. Here the CDR3 reads CASSPWSVETQYF. DNA for the CDR3: TGTGCCAGCAGCCCCTGGTCTGTAGAGACCCAGTACTTC.

The chain links TRBV5-6 to TRBJ2-2; the D is unclear. The V and J ends lost 6 bases and 0 bases respectively, with 12 bases between them. The CDR3 length is 15 residues. The V gene's germline CDR1 is SGHDT and CDR2 YYEEEE. The CDR3, as DNA: TGTGCCAGCACCCCAGCCAGCGCGAACACCGGGGAGCTGTTTTTT. Translation: CASTPASANTGELFF.

The J gene is TRBJ1-2, the V gene TRBV7-9; TRBD1 matches 7 bases. The CDR3 has 14 amino acids. J was trimmed by 4 bases and V by 6 bases; bases with no gene match: 8. Germline V CDR1 and CDR2: SEHNR, FQNEAQ (reference sequence). The CDR3 sequence is CASSLRGLLYGYTF. In DNA form, the CDR3 reads TGTGCCAGCAGTTTAAGGGGGCTACTCTATGGCTACACCTTC.